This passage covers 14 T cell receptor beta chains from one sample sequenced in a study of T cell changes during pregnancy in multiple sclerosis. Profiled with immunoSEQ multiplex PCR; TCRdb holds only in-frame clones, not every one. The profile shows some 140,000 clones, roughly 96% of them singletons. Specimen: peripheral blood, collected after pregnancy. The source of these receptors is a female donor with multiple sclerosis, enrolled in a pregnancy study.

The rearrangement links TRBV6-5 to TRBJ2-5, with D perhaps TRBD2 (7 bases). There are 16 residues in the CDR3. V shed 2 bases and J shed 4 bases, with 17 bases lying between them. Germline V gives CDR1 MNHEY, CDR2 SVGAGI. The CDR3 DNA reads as TGTGCCAGCAGTTACGCCCGCCGCGGGGGCGGAGAGACCCAGTACTTC. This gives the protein CASSYARRGGGETQYF.

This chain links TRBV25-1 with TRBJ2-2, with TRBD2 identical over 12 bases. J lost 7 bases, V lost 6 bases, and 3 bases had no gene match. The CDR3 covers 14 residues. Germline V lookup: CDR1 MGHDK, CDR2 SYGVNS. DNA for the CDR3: TGTGCCAGCAGGGGACTAGCGGGTTACGGGGAGCTGTTTTTT. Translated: CASRGLAGYGELFF.

CDR3 nucleotides: TGTGCCAGCAAGGGGGGGCGCGGGGGGATGAGCAATCAGCCCCAGCATTTT. Translation: CASKGGRGGMSNQPQHF. This chain connects TRBV27 to TRBJ1-5; possible D gene TRBD1, 6 bases. Trimming removed 7 bases from V and 1 base from J, with 20 bases in between. The germline CDR1 and CDR2 sequences are MNHEY and SMNVEV (reference sequence). This CDR3 contains 17 residues.

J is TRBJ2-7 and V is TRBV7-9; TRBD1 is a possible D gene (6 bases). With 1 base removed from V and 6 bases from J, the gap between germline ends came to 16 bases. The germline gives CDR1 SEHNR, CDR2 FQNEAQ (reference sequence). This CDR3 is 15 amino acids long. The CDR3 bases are TGTGCCAGCAGCTTAGAAGCCCAGGGGCTGGGCGAGCAGTACTTC. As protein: CASSLEAQGLGEQYF.

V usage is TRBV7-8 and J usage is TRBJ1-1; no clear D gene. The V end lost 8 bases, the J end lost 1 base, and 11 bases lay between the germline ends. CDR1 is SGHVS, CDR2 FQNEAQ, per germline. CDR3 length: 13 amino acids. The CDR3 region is CASDKGGNTEAFF. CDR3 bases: TGTGCCAGCGATAAAGGCGGGAACACTGAAGCTTTCTTT. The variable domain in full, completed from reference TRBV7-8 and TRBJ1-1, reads GAGVSQSPRYKVAKRGQDVALRCDPISGHVSLFWYQQALGQGPEFLTYFQNEAQLDKSGLPSDRFFAERPEGSVSTLKIQRTQQEDSAVYLCASDKGGNTEAFFGQGTRLTVV.

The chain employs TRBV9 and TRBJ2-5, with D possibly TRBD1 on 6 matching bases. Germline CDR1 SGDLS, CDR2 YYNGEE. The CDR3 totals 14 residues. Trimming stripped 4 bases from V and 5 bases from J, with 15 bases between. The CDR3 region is CASSTDPRGETQYF. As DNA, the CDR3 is TGTGCCAGCAGCACGGACCCCAGGGGCGAGACCCAGTACTTC. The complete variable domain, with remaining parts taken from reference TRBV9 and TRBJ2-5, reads DSGVTQTPKHLITATGQRVTLRCSPRSGDLSVYWYQQSLDQGLQFLIQYYNGEERAKGNILERFSAQQFPDLHSELNLSSLELGDSALYFCASSTDPRGETQYFGPGTRLLVL.

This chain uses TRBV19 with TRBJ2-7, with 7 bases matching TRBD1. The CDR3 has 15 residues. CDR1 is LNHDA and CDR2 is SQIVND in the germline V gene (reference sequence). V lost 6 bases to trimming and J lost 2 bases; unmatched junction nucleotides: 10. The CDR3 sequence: CASRQPGQKTYEQYF. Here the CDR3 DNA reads TGTGCCAGTAGACAACCGGGACAGAAGACCTACGAGCAGTACTTC.

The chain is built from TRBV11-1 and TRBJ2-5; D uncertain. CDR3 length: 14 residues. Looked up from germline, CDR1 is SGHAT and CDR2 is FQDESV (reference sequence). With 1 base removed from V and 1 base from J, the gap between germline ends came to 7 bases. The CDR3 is CASSLEQPQETQYF. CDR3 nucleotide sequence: TGTGCCAGCAGCTTAGAACAGCCCCAAGAGACCCAGTACTTC.

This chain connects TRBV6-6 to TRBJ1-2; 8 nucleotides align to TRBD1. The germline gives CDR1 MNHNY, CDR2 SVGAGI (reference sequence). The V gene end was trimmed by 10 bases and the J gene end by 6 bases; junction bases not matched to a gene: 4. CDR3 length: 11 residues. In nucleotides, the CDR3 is TGTGCCACCGGACAGGGCCATGGCTACACCTTC. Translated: CATGQGHGYTF.

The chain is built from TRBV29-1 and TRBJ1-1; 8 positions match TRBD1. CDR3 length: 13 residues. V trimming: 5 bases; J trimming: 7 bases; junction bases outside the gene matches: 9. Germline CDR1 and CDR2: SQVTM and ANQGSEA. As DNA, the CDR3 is TGCAGCGTTTCCCCGACAGGGGACGGTGAAGCTTTCTTT. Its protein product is CSVSPTGDGEAFF.

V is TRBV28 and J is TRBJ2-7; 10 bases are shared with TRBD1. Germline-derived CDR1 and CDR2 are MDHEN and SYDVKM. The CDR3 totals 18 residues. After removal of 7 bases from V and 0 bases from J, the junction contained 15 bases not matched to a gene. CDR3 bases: TGTGCCAGCATCTCCGGGACAGGGGATCAGCGGTTCTCCTACGAGCAGTACTTC. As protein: CASISGTGDQRFSYEQYF.

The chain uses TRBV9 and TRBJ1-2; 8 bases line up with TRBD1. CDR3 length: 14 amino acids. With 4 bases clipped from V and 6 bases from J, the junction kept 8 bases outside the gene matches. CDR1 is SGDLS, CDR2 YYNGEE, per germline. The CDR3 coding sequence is TGTGCCAGCAGCTCATCAGGGGGCGCCGATGGCTACACCTTC. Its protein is CASSSSGGADGYTF.

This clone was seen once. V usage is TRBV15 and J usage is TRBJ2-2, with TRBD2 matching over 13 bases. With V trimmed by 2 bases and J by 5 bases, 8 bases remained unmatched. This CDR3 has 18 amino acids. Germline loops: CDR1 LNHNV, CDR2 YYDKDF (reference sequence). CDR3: CATSRPWTSGSSTGELFF. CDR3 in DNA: TGTGCCACCAGCAGACCATGGACTAGCGGGAGTAGTACCGGGGAGCTGTTTTTT.

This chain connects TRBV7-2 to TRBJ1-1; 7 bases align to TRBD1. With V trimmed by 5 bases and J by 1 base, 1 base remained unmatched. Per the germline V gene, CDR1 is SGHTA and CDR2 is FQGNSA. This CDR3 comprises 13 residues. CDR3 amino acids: CASSHRGNTEAFF. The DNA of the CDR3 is TGTGCCAGCAGCCACAGGGGGAACACTGAAGCTTTCTTT. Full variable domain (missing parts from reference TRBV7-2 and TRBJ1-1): GAGVSQSPSNKVTEKGKDVELRCDPISGHTALYWYRQSLGQGLEFLIYFQGNSAPDKSGLPSDRFSAERTGGSVSTLTIQRTQQEDSAVYLCASSHRGNTEAFFGQGTRLTVV.